This T cell receptor beta chain stems from a study of radiation and T cells in renal cell carcinoma. Noted treatment: 15 Gy SBRT to primary tumor, nephrectomy 4 weeks later. Here immunoSEQ multiplex PCR was the method, and the copy in TCRdb shows in-frame clones only, minus some. The sample lists approximately 24,000 clones, 40% to 55% occurring once. The length of the CDR3 is 15 residues. The ends were cut back, 2 bases at V and 2 bases at J, with 12 bases in the middle. Germline CDR1 and CDR2: SGHDN and FVKESK. This sequence was found in a woman aged 45-65 years with renal cell carcinoma. The material was tumor tissue, obtained from a patient whose treatment included radiotherapy and nephrectomy. The V call is TRBV14, the J call TRBJ1-1; D perhaps matches TRBD1 (6 bases). The DNA for the CDR3 is TGTGCCAGCAGCCAACTTACAGGGATTAACACTGAAGCTTTCTTT. This sequence encodes CASSQLTGINTEAFF.